This T cell receptor (beta chain) was identified in a study of blood T cell repertoires in COVID-19. Study background: The origin of the acute and convalescent COVID-19 samples was the United States, Italy and Spain. The cDNA or gDNA used as material had been derived from T cells, B-cell-depleted T cells, or PBMCs.

Original methodology: The assay estimated nucleated cells by amplifying reference gene primers. Only in-frame clones appear in the TCRdb table, and some are missing; sequencing was by immunoSEQ multiplex PCR. V and J calls and clone size are given by that table; D and trimming were obtained from the DNA. Counted here are around 59,000 clones, roughly 80% occurring once; the ten biggest clones make up roughly 10%. Germline lookup yields CDR1 SGHRS and CDR2 YFSETQ. CDR3 length equals 14 residues. V was cut by 4 bases and J by 5 bases, with 15 bases left in between. The material sequenced was peripheral blood. This TCR was recovered from a human donor in a cohort sampled during active COVID-19. The rearrangement joins TRBV5-1 to TRBJ1-2; D perhaps matches TRBD1 (6 bases). The CDR3 region is CASSTGTFGYGYTF. DNA for the CDR3: TGCGCCAGCAGCACCGGGACATTTGGTTATGGCTACACCTTC.